A selection of T cell receptor beta chains follows, all from one sample in a study of regulatory T cells in long-lasting Graves disease. TCRdb reprocessed the multiplex PCR reads with MiXCR, giving one entry per CDR3 protein. The sample holds hundreds of thousands of distinct CDR3 sequences; about 22% are singletons and the top ten take about 6.6%. The input for sequencing was peripheral blood mononuclear cells (PBMCs), taken when the disease was refractory, from a patient treated with antithyroid drugs. The source of these receptors is a female donor with Graves disease. The CDR3 runs from the conserved cysteine through the conserved F or W. Fields, in order: D gene, clone size, CDR3 length, J gene, V gene, CDR3 DNA, CDR3 protein. A D gene is named only where the DNA matches it firmly. Rows give clone size only sometimes, using once, few, many, or a class for an expanded clone.

D gene: .; clone size: many; CDR3 length: 14; J gene: TRBJ1-2; V gene: TRBV6-5; CDR3 DNA: TGTGCCAGCAGTTATGTGTCCAGGGTGGAGGGCTACACCTTC; CDR3 protein: CASSYVSRVEGYTF
D gene: TRBD1; clone size: .; CDR3 length: 16; J gene: TRBJ2-5; V gene: TRBV9; CDR3 DNA: TGTGCCAGCAGCGTGGGGACAGGGGGAAAAACGGAGACCCAGTACTTC; CDR3 protein: CASSVGTGGKTETQYF
D gene: TRBD1; clone size: .; CDR3 length: 14; J gene: TRBJ2-7; V gene: TRBV7-7; CDR3 DNA: TGTGCTAGCAGCGCCGGGACAGAAGGCTACGAGCAGTACTTC; CDR3 protein: CASSAGTEGYEQYF
D gene: .; clone size: few; CDR3 length: 15; J gene: TRBJ1-5; V gene: TRBV20-1; CDR3 DNA: TGCAGTGCTAACCCCCCGGGACACAGAATTAAAACCCAGCATTTT; CDR3 protein: CSANPPGHRIKTQHF
D gene: TRBD1; clone size: few; CDR3 length: 11; J gene: TRBJ2-7; V gene: TRBV6-1; CDR3 DNA: TGTGCCACCGGGACAGGGATCGAGCAGTACTTC; CDR3 protein: CATGTGIEQYF
D gene: .; clone size: .; CDR3 length: 16; J gene: TRBJ2-3; V gene: TRBV7-2; CDR3 DNA: TGTGCCAGCTCAAAAGGGAGAGGGGGGGCAATAGATACGCAGTATTTT; CDR3 protein: CASSKGRGGAIDTQYF
D gene: .; clone size: .; CDR3 length: 15; J gene: TRBJ2-3; V gene: TRBV27; CDR3 DNA: TGTGCCAGCAGTTCCCTGGGGCCCACAACAGATACGCAGTATTTT; CDR3 protein: CASSSLGPTTDTQYF
D gene: TRBD1; clone size: many; CDR3 length: 14; J gene: TRBJ1-2; V gene: TRBV28; CDR3 DNA: TGTGCCAGCAGTTTAGACAGGGGGATGTGGGGCTACACCTTC; CDR3 protein: CASSLDRGMWGYTF
D gene: TRBD1; clone size: many; CDR3 length: 14; J gene: TRBJ2-7; V gene: TRBV28; CDR3 DNA: TGTGCCAGCAGTTTCGGGACAGGCGATTACGAGCAGTACTTC; CDR3 protein: CASSFGTGDYEQYF
D gene: .; clone size: .; CDR3 length: 14; J gene: TRBJ2-7; V gene: TRBV4-1; CDR3 DNA: TGCGCCAGCAGCCATGAACCGAGGGGTTACGAGCAGTACTTC; CDR3 protein: CASSHEPRGYEQYF
D gene: TRBD1; clone size: .; CDR3 length: 14; J gene: TRBJ1-4; V gene: TRBV13; CDR3 DNA: TGTGCCAGCAGCACCCGACAGGGGAATGAAAAACTGTTTTTT; CDR3 protein: CASSTRQGNEKLFF
D gene: .; clone size: .; CDR3 length: 16; J gene: TRBJ2-1; V gene: TRBV11-2; CDR3 DNA: TGTGCCAGCAGCCAGGTACGGGGGAGAGGCGGCAATGAGCAGTTCTTC; CDR3 protein: CASSQVRGRGGNEQFF
D gene: TRBD1; clone size: few; CDR3 length: 16; J gene: TRBJ1-2; V gene: TRBV6-7; CDR3 DNA: TGTGCCAGCAGTTACCCTTCCGGGACAGTAATCTATGGCTACACCTTC; CDR3 protein: CASSYPSGTVIYGYTF
D gene: .; clone size: .; CDR3 length: 16; J gene: TRBJ1-4; V gene: TRBV4-2; CDR3 DNA: TGTGCCAGCAGCCAAGAACGGTCCAGGGTCGATGAAAAACTGTTTTTT; CDR3 protein: CASSQERSRVDEKLFF
D gene: TRBD1; clone size: many; CDR3 length: 18; J gene: TRBJ1-5; V gene: TRBV2; CDR3 DNA: TGTGCCAGCAGTGAAATATGGGACAGGGGGAAGGGCAATCAGCCCCAGCATTTT; CDR3 protein: CASSEIWDRGKGNQPQHF
D gene: .; clone size: many; CDR3 length: 12; J gene: TRBJ2-7; V gene: TRBV2; CDR3 DNA: TGTGCCAGCAGGGCCCCGGGTAAGGAGCAGTACTTC; CDR3 protein: CASRAPGKEQYF
D gene: .; clone size: many; CDR3 length: 14; J gene: TRBJ1-2; V gene: TRBV20-1; CDR3 DNA: TGCAGTGCTTTGGGGGGGAGTGCAGACTATGGCTACACCTTC; CDR3 protein: CSALGGSADYGYTF
D gene: .; clone size: .; CDR3 length: 12; J gene: TRBJ1-5; V gene: TRBV6-1; CDR3 DNA: TGTGCCAGCACCCAGAATGTTCAGCCCCAGCATTTT; CDR3 protein: CASTQNVQPQHF
D gene: .; clone size: few; CDR3 length: 15; J gene: TRBJ1-5; V gene: TRBV12-3/TRBV12-4; CDR3 DNA: TGTGCCAGCAGTTTAGGCAGGGGTCGCAATCAGCCCCAGCATTTT; CDR3 protein: CASSLGRGRNQPQHF
D gene: .; clone size: many; CDR3 length: 13; J gene: TRBJ1-2; V gene: TRBV2; CDR3 DNA: TGTGCCAGCCTGGAGGTCCGGAACTATGGCTACACCTTC; CDR3 protein: CASLEVRNYGYTF
D gene: .; clone size: .; CDR3 length: 13; J gene: TRBJ2-2; V gene: TRBV7-6; CDR3 DNA: TGTGCCAGCAGCACTCGCAACACCGGGGAGCTGTTTTTT; CDR3 protein: CASSTRNTGELFF
D gene: .; clone size: many; CDR3 length: 13; J gene: TRBJ1-1; V gene: TRBV12-3/TRBV12-4; CDR3 DNA: TGTGCCAGCAGTTTACGGGGGCTCCCTGAAGCTTTCTTT; CDR3 protein: CASSLRGLPEAFF
D gene: .; clone size: .; CDR3 length: 16; J gene: TRBJ1-5; V gene: TRBV4-1; CDR3 DNA: TGCGCAAGCAGCCAAGACGGAGGGCCTAGCAATCAGCCCCAGCATTTT; CDR3 protein: CASSQDGGPSNQPQHF
D gene: TRBD2; clone size: .; CDR3 length: 15; J gene: TRBJ2-1; V gene: TRBV15; CDR3 DNA: TGTGCCACCAGCAGAGTGGCGGGAGGGCTGGTGGAGCAGTTCTTC; CDR3 protein: CATSRVAGGLVEQFF
D gene: TRBD2; clone size: .; CDR3 length: 18; J gene: TRBJ2-1; V gene: TRBV27; CDR3 DNA: TGTGCCAGCAGTTTATGGGGGAGCGGGGGTGACTCCTACAATGAGCAGTTCTTC; CDR3 protein: CASSLWGSGGDSYNEQFF
D gene: .; clone size: few; CDR3 length: 13; J gene: TRBJ1-2; V gene: TRBV20-1; CDR3 DNA: TGCAGTGCTAGAACCGGACTCAACTATGGCTACACCTTC; CDR3 protein: CSARTGLNYGYTF
D gene: .; clone size: .; CDR3 length: 15; J gene: TRBJ2-7; V gene: TRBV4-2; CDR3 DNA: TGTGCCAGCAGCCAAGAACGGAGCCACCTCTACGAGCAGTACTTC; CDR3 protein: CASSQERSHLYEQYF
D gene: .; clone size: .; CDR3 length: 15; J gene: TRBJ1-1; V gene: TRBV2; CDR3 DNA: TGTGCCAGCAGTGGTAATGGCGGGGTGGATTCTGAAGCTTTCTTT; CDR3 protein: CASSGNGGVDSEAFF
D gene: .; clone size: .; CDR3 length: 13; J gene: TRBJ1-3; V gene: TRBV29-1; CDR3 DNA: TGCAGCGTTGCTACAGGCTCTGGAAACACCATATATTTT; CDR3 protein: CSVATGSGNTIYF
D gene: .; clone size: .; CDR3 length: 16; J gene: TRBJ2-7; V gene: TRBV9; CDR3 DNA: TGTGCCAGCAGCCTTAACATGGGGGAGATTGGGACCGAGCAGTACTTC; CDR3 protein: CASSLNMGEIGTEQYF
D gene: .; clone size: once; CDR3 length: 16; J gene: TRBJ1-5; V gene: TRBV18; CDR3 DNA: TGTGCCAGCTCACCACCGGGAGGGATGGGAAATCAGCCCCAGCATTTT; CDR3 protein: CASSPPGGMGNQPQHF
D gene: .; clone size: few; CDR3 length: 19; J gene: TRBJ1-6; V gene: TRBV7-9; CDR3 DNA: TGTGCCAGCAGCTTTTTCCGGGACCACTGGAGCTCCTATAATTCACCCCTCCACTTT; CDR3 protein: CASSFFRDHWSSYNSPLHF
D gene: TRBD2; clone size: .; CDR3 length: 13; J gene: TRBJ2-3; V gene: TRBV10-1; CDR3 DNA: TGCGCCAGCAGTGAGGCGGGGGCAGATACGCAGTATTTT; CDR3 protein: CASSEAGADTQYF
D gene: TRBD1; clone size: .; CDR3 length: 15; J gene: TRBJ1-4; V gene: TRBV5-1; CDR3 DNA: TGCGCCAGCAGCGCCTCCAGGGGGCTTGGTGAAAAACTGTTTTTT; CDR3 protein: CASSASRGLGEKLFF
D gene: TRBD1; clone size: many; CDR3 length: 16; J gene: TRBJ1-6; V gene: TRBV2; CDR3 DNA: TGTGCCAGCAGTCGAGAGGGGACAGGGACTAATTCACCCCTCCACTTT; CDR3 protein: CASSREGTGTNSPLHF
D gene: .; clone size: many; CDR3 length: 14; J gene: TRBJ1-3; V gene: TRBV2; CDR3 DNA: TGTGCCAGCAGTGCGGGGTTCTCTGGAAACACCATATATTTT; CDR3 protein: CASSAGFSGNTIYF